These 32 T cell receptor beta chains were all obtained from the same sample, sequenced in a study of CD8+ T cells in alopecia areata. Reverse transcribed after extraction, RNA yielded cDNA as the sequencing template. TCRdb's copy holds only in-frame clones and misses some; the assay was immunoSEQ multiplex PCR. Of some 190,000 clones detected, approximately 50% appear once; the ten largest clones hold around 9.1%. Treatment defined: oral pan-JAK inhibitor, 5-10 mg twice daily. The sequenced sample was CD8+ T cells sorted from blood, obtained around week 52, from a patient treated with tofacitinib. Receptor source: a human donor with alopecia areata.

This clone was counted between two and nine times. The chain recombines TRBV6-5 with TRBJ2-7; no firm D call. Germline assignment: CDR1 MNHEY and CDR2 SVGAGI. V lost 8 bases, J lost 4 bases, and 18 bases lay in between. This CDR3 contains 14 residues. For the CDR3, the DNA is TGTGCCAGCTCTGCCCTGGGATCCTGGTACGAGCAGTACTTC. The encoded protein is CASSALGSWYEQYF.

V usage is TRBV25-1 and J usage is TRBJ1-6; no clear D gene. The germline V and J ends were trimmed by 1 base and 7 bases, with 20 bases remaining between them. The CDR3 totals 18 residues. Germline-derived CDR1 and CDR2 are MGHDK and SYGVNS. The CDR3 region has the DNA TGTGCCAGCAGTGAATTGGGCGACATAGGGCGCCCAAATTCACCCCTCCACTTT. Amino acid sequence: CASSELGDIGRPNSPLHF.

The chain couples TRBV9 to TRBJ1-6; unclear D gene. Trimming removed 1 base from V and 0 bases from J, with 11 bases in between. This CDR3 has 17 amino acids. From germline, CDR1 is SGDLS and CDR2 YYNGEE. For the CDR3, the DNA is TGTGCCAGCAGCGTAAGTTGGCAGAGCTCCTATAATTCACCCCTCCACTTT. Protein sequence: CASSVSWQSSYNSPLHF.

The gene calls are TRBV4-3 and TRBJ2-1, with a weak D call TRBD2 (5 bases). The germline V and J ends were trimmed by 0 bases and 4 bases, with 13 bases remaining between them. The CDR3 has 16 amino acids. The V gene's germline CDR1 is LGHNA and CDR2 YSLEER. The CDR3 sequence: CASSQEVGDYYNEQFF. The CDR3 nucleotides are TGCGCCAGCAGCCAAGAAGTCGGAGACTATTACAATGAGCAGTTCTTC.

This sequence joins TRBV4-1 and TRBJ1-2; 8 bases map to TRBD1. The CDR3 sequence is 13 residues long. Per germline, CDR1 MGHRA and CDR2 YSYEKL. Germline trimming cut 3 bases from V and 7 bases from J; bases unmatched to any gene: 4. CDR3 nucleotide sequence: TGCGCCAGCAGCCATCCAGGGGGCGGTGGCTACACCTTC. Its protein product is CASSHPGGGGYTF.

The CDR3 loop reads CASSPGTGGTREQYF. DNA of the CDR3: TGTGCCAGCAGCCCGGGGACAGGGGGGACCAGGGAGCAGTACTTC. V is TRBV11-2 and J is TRBJ2-7; 11 nucleotides match TRBD1. CDR3 length: 15 amino acids. Germline V lookup: CDR1 SGHAT, CDR2 FQNNGV. V shed 5 bases and J 7 bases; nucleotides not matched to a gene: 10.

The CDR3 DNA reads TGCAGCGTTCCATCAGGGATAGGAAATGAGCAGTTCTTC. Residues: CSVPSGIGNEQFF. The chain joins TRBV29-1 to TRBJ2-1; a weak D match, TRBD1 (5 bases). Germline-derived CDR1 and CDR2 are SQVTM and ANQGSEA. V dropped 5 bases and J dropped 7 bases, with 15 bases sitting between them. The CDR3 totals 13 residues.

This clone has only a few counts. The rearrangement uses TRBV5-1 and TRBJ1-5, with no clear D. CDR1 is SGHRS, CDR2 YFSETQ, per germline. V lost 0 bases to trimming and J lost 4 bases, with 11 bases between them. The CDR3 is 15 amino acids. The CDR3 DNA is TGCGCCAGCAGCTTGGGGACCGCCAAGAATCAGCCCCAGCATTTT. Protein product: CASSLGTAKNQPQHF.

This clone has just a few counts. J is TRBJ2-7 and V is TRBV28, with D perhaps TRBD1 (6 bases). Germline lookup yields CDR1 MDHEN and CDR2 SYDVKM. The V and J ends lost 1 base and 3 bases respectively, with 10 bases between them. The CDR3 has 14 amino acids. CDR3 residues: CASSLSTGFYEQYF. In DNA, the CDR3 is TGTGCCAGCAGTTTATCCACAGGGTTCTACGAGCAGTACTTC.

V is TRBV15 and J is TRBJ2-3; a possible D gene is TRBD1 (5 bases). This CDR3 comprises 15 residues. Germline assignment: CDR1 LNHNV and CDR2 YYDKDF (reference sequence). Trimming cost V 5 bases and J 2 bases, with 14 bases left between them. CDR3 protein: CATSLGPAPTDTQYF. CDR3 DNA sequence: TGTGCCACCAGCCTGGGGCCTGCCCCCACAGATACGCAGTATTTT.

This clone has only a few counts. V and J are TRBV19 and TRBJ2-1; 13 positions match TRBD2. Germline lookup yields CDR1 LNHDA and CDR2 SQIVND (reference sequence). The CDR3 consists of 17 residues. V was clipped by 2 bases and J by 3 bases; unmatched bases: 4. CDR3 in DNA: TGTGCCAGTAGTATATCGGGACTAGCGGGGAACTACAATGAGCAGTTCTTC. This sequence encodes CASSISGLAGNYNEQFF.

The chain employs TRBV19 and TRBJ1-5; D uncertain. With 7 bases removed from V and 6 bases from J, the gap between germline ends came to 10 bases. Germline CDR1 reads LNHDA; CDR2 reads SQIVND (reference sequence). The CDR3 is made up of 12 amino acids. The CDR3 spells CASTTLRQPQHF. The DNA for the CDR3 is TGTGCCAGTACCACACTGCGTCAGCCCCAGCATTTT. Combining the CDR3 with reference TRBV19 and TRBJ1-5 gives the whole variable domain DGGITQSPKYLFRKEGQNVTLSCEQNLNHDAMYWYRQDPGQGLRLIYYSQIVNDFQKGDIAEGYSVSREKKESFPLTVTSAQKNPTAFYLCASTTLRQPQHFGDGTRLSIL.

This clone showed up just once. V usage is TRBV7-6 and J usage is TRBJ2-7, with D perhaps matching TRBD2 (6 bases). From germline, CDR1 is SGHVS and CDR2 FNYEAQ. The CDR3 sequence is 14 residues long. V was cut by 0 bases and J by 5 bases, with 11 bases left in between. In DNA, the CDR3 is TGTGCCAGCAGCTTAGCACGGGGGAAGGACGAGCAGTACTTC. Protein sequence: CASSLARGKDEQYF.

The J gene is TRBJ2-5, the V gene TRBV6-1; no reliable D call. The CDR3 is 13 residues long. Germline loops: CDR1 MNHNS, CDR2 SASEGT. Trimming removed 4 bases from V and 4 bases from J, with 10 bases in between. The CDR3, as DNA: TGTGCCAGCAGTGTTTCCATTCGAGAGACCCAGTACTTC. The encoded protein is CASSVSIRETQYF.

The chain joins TRBV27 to TRBJ2-7; D unresolved. The germline gives CDR1 MNHEY, CDR2 SMNVEV (reference sequence). V shed 4 bases and J shed 3 bases, with 13 bases lying between them. The CDR3 length is 14 residues. As DNA, the CDR3 is TGTGCCAGCAGTTGGGGAAAACAAAACTACGAGCAGTACTTC. This encodes CASSWGKQNYEQYF.

CDR3 residues: CASSGDLNYGYTF. In DNA form, the CDR3 reads TGTGCCAGCAGCGGGGACCTAAACTATGGCTACACCTTC. The chain uses TRBV5-6 and TRBJ1-2, with D perhaps matching TRBD1 (5 bases). The CDR3 covers 13 residues. CDR1 is SGHDT, CDR2 YYEEEE, per germline. The V gene lost 4 bases and the J gene lost 2 bases, with 9 bases spanning the gap.

This clone was counted a single time. The rearrangement uses TRBV19 and TRBJ1-2; possible D gene TRBD1, 5 bases. The CDR3 runs 14 residues. CDR1 and CDR2 (germline): LNHDA, SQIVND (reference sequence). Trimming stripped 4 bases from V and 3 bases from J, with 12 bases between. CDR3 nucleotide sequence: TGTGCCAGTAGTACCTGGGACCGACACTATGGCTACACCTTC. Protein product: CASSTWDRHYGYTF.

The chain uses TRBV7-2 and TRBJ2-3; 10 bases match TRBD2. The V gene's germline CDR1 is SGHTA and CDR2 FQGNSA. The junction had 10 bases not matched to a gene; V was cut back by 5 bases and J by 2 bases. The CDR3 is 17 amino acids. CDR3 in amino acids: CASSRRRTSGTTDTQYF. CDR3 in DNA: TGTGCCAGCAGCAGGAGGAGGACTAGCGGAACCACAGATACGCAGTATTTT.

With regard to this clone: Other nucleotide sequences in the sample specify the same CDR3. This chain joins TRBV13 and TRBJ2-6; the D call may be TRBD1 or TRBD2 (5 bases each). V lost 3 bases, J lost 1 base, and 7 bases lay in between. Germline CDR1 reads PRHDT; CDR2 reads FYEKMQ (reference sequence). This CDR3 contains 15 residues. CDR3 in amino acids: CASSLGVSGANVLTF. The CDR3 DNA reads as TGTGCCAGCAGCTTGGGGGTATCTGGGGCCAACGTCCTGACTTTC. The full variable domain, completed using reference TRBV13 and TRBJ2-6, is AAGVIQSPRHLIKEKRETATLKCYPIPRHDTVYWYQQGPGQDPQFLISFYEKMQSDKGSIPDRFSAQQFSDYHSELNMSSLELGDSALYFCASSLGVSGANVLTFGAGSRLTVL.

In this sample, this clone turned up a few times. The V call is TRBV4-3, the J call TRBJ2-5; perhaps TRBD1 as D (5 bases). This CDR3 contains 18 residues. Germline V gene lookup returns CDR1 LGHNA and CDR2 YSLEER. Trimming shortened V by 0 bases and J by 1 base, and 18 bases separated the two germline ends. CDR3 loop: CASSQDLWGTLTQETQYF. As DNA, the CDR3 is TGCGCCAGCAGCCAAGATCTGTGGGGCACACTCACCCAAGAGACCCAGTACTTC.

The chain recombines TRBV4-1 with TRBJ2-1; 8 bases are a match to TRBD2. In germline, CDR1 is MGHRA, CDR2 YSYEKL. The CDR3 length is 17 residues. With V trimmed by 0 bases and J by 4 bases, 8 bases remained unmatched. The CDR3 DNA follows: TGCGCCAGCAGCCAAGATCAAAATAGCGGGGCATACAATGAGCAGTTCTTC. It codes for CASSQDQNSGAYNEQFF.

In this sample, this clone turned up once. In nucleotides, the CDR3 is TGTGCCACCAGCGCCACGGCGATCCAAGAGACCCAGTACTTC. This translates into CATSATAIQETQYF. This chain connects TRBV15 to TRBJ2-5; unclear D gene. CDR3 length equals 14 residues. V was shortened by 5 bases and J by 1 base, with 11 bases between the two germline ends. Germline V gives CDR1 LNHNV, CDR2 YYDKDF (reference sequence).

This clone occurred a few times. This sequence joins TRBV5-1 and TRBJ1-2; 8 bases align to TRBD1. Trimming took 2 bases from V and 4 from J; bases not matched to a gene: 4. Germline CDR1 reads SGHRS; CDR2 reads YFSETQ. The CDR3 totals 14 residues. DNA of the CDR3: TGCGCCAGCAGCTTTACAGGGGGAAGCTATGGCTACACCTTC. As protein: CASSFTGGSYGYTF.

This clone has a handful of counts. This chain uses TRBV2 with TRBJ1-1; D perhaps matches TRBD1 (6 bases). Germline V gives CDR1 SNHLY, CDR2 FYNNEI. The V end lost 1 base, the J end lost 4 bases, and 13 bases lay between the germline ends. The CDR3 extends over 15 amino acids. CDR3 DNA: TGTGCCAGCAGTGAAGGTCCAGGGGTGATCACTGAAGCTTTCTTT. Its protein is CASSEGPGVITEAFF. The complete variable domain, with remaining parts taken from reference TRBV2 and TRBJ1-1, reads EPEVTQTPSHQVTQMGQEVILRCVPISNHLYFYWYRQILGQKVEFLVSFYNNEISEKSEIFDDQFSVERPDGSNFTLKIRSTKLEDSAMYFCASSEGPGVITEAFFGQGTRLTVV.

Note on this clone: One base separates it from a far larger clone, so it is likely a read error. Other DNA sequences from this sample encode an identical CDR3 as well. This chain links TRBV7-3 with TRBJ2-2; no clear D. The CDR3 extends over 16 amino acids. The germline gives CDR1 SGHTA, CDR2 FQGTGA. CDR3 in DNA: TGTGCCAGCAGCTTTAGTTGGGGTCCGTACACTGGGGAGCTGTTTTTT. This translates into CASSFSWGPYTGELFF.

This clone has just one count. Written as DNA, the CDR3 is TGCGCCAGCAGCCCGTCCTTGAGACAGGGGGATTATAATTCACCCCTCCACTTT. Protein product: CASSPSLRQGDYNSPLHF. The V gene is TRBV4-1, the J gene TRBJ1-6, with TRBD1 matching over 9 bases. This CDR3 region has 18 residues. With 4 bases clipped from V and 4 bases from J, the junction kept 11 bases outside the gene matches. The germline V gene encodes CDR1 MGHRA and CDR2 YSYEKL.

This clone was counted only a few times. The chain couples TRBV9 to TRBJ2-7; D possibly corresponds to TRBD1 (6 bases). This CDR3 spans 14 amino acids. Deletions cut 0 bases from V and 3 bases from J, with 10 bases between. From germline, CDR1 is SGDLS and CDR2 YYNGEE. Here the CDR3 reads CASSVGGPVYEQYF. The CDR3 DNA is TGTGCCAGCAGCGTAGGGGGGCCAGTCTACGAGCAGTACTTC.

This clone was counted between two and nine times. This rearrangement joins TRBV11-2 to TRBJ2-1, with 11 bases matching TRBD2. J lost 1 base, V lost 5 bases, and 4 bases had no gene match. CDR1 SGHAT and CDR2 FQNNGV come from the germline V gene. There are 16 residues in the CDR3. The CDR3 protein is CASSMIAGGSYNEQFF. CDR3 bases: TGTGCCAGCAGCATGATAGCGGGGGGGTCCTACAATGAGCAGTTCTTC.

About this clone itself: A junction end diverges from the germline sequence, so it may reflect a read error. The chain is built from TRBV6-4 and TRBJ1-6; TRBD1 matches 8 bases. CDR1 is MRHNA, CDR2 SNTAGT, per germline. This CDR3 comprises 17 residues. The CDR3 region has the DNA TGTGCCAGCAGTTACTCAGAACAGGGGGACCATAATTCACCCCTCCACTTT. Its protein product is CASSYSEQGDHNSPLHF.

Note on this clone: This could be a read error, since a much larger clone is one nucleotide away. The chain is built from TRBV6-1 and TRBJ2-7; D remains ambiguous. The V and J ends lost 2 bases and 4 bases respectively, with 0 bases between them. Germline V gene sequence: CDR1 MNHNS, CDR2 SASEGT. The CDR3 sequence is 10 residues long. CDR3 sequence (DNA): TGTGCCAGCAGTGAATACGAGCAGTACTTC. The encoded protein is CASSEYEQYF.

This clone was counted between two and nine times. The chain is built from TRBV10-3 and TRBJ2-5; the D gene is possibly TRBD2 (5 bases). In germline, CDR1 is ENHRY, CDR2 SYGVKD. Trimming removed 4 bases from V and 1 base from J, with 13 bases in between. There are 15 residues in the CDR3. The chain's CDR3 is CAISVSGLPQETQYF. The CDR3 DNA follows: TGTGCCATCAGTGTATCGGGGTTACCCCAAGAGACCCAGTACTTC.

The gene calls are TRBV4-3 and TRBJ2-7; TRBD1 aligns across 10 bases. Germline V CDR1 and CDR2: LGHNA, YSLEER. Trimming removed 3 bases from V and 3 bases from J; junction bases left unmatched: 8. CDR3 size: 16 residues. CDR3 DNA: TGCGCCAGCAGCCAGGACCCGGGACAGGGGATCTACGAGCAGTACTTC. Translating gives CASSQDPGQGIYEQYF.